This T cell receptor (beta chain) is drawn from a study of T cell repertoires in cytomegalovirus infection. Study at large: CMV infection and matching HLA type were both indicated by public TCR beta signatures. Findings and limits, study-wide: Based on cumulative public TCR beta family frequency, carriers of CMV plus the relevant HLA were identified. Clonotype analysis showed dominance of the ex vivo response by HLA-C-restricted CMV-specific TCR beta clonotypes.

This clonotype was recorded at least ten times. What it binds is unknown. TCRdb re-called the reads with MiXCR, one entry per CDR3 protein. The sample contains 250,000 or so distinct CDR3 sequences, over 8% of which appear only once. Germline V gene lookup returns CDR1 SGHVS and CDR2 FQNEAQ. The length of the CDR3 is 13 residues. V was trimmed by 4 bases and J by 5 bases, leaving 11 bases between them. This chain uses TRBV7-8 with TRBJ2-5; no reliable D call. Source material: PBMCs. The receptor was derived from a human donor in good health (CMV status not recorded). Some clones in this sample may be carry-over from other donors' samples. Written as DNA, the CDR3 is TGTGCCAGCAGCTCCAACTTGGGGGAGACCCAGTACTTC. Amino acids: CASSSNLGETQYF.